Listed here are 4 T cell receptor beta chains from one sample, sequenced in a study of cytomegalovirus exposure and HLA in healthy donors. The PCR made use of 60 Vbeta and 13 Jbeta primers. The repertoire was sequenced with immunoSEQ multiplex PCR; TCRdb's copy has only in-frame clones and lacks some. The sample records 110,000 or so clones, 70% to 80% being singletons. Source material: PBMCs. The receptors come from a woman aged 35 to 49 in good health and CMV-seropositive.

The chain is built from TRBV6-1 and TRBJ1-1; D is unresolved. This CDR3 has 15 amino acids. CDR1 and CDR2 (germline): MNHNS, SASEGT. With 2 bases removed from V and 2 bases from J, the gap between germline ends came to 12 bases. The CDR3 DNA reads TGTGCCAGCAGTGAATATACCGGGTTCAACACTGAAGCTTTCTTT. It specifies CASSEYTGFNTEAFF.

The chain has TRBV5-6 and TRBJ2-7; weak D call: TRBD2 (5 bases). From germline, CDR1 is SGHDT and CDR2 YYEEEE. Trimming took 5 bases from V and 3 from J, leaving 12 bases between them. This CDR3 region has 13 residues. The chain's CDR3 is CASRVAISYEQYF. CDR3 DNA sequence: TGTGCCAGCAGGGTAGCGATCAGCTACGAGCAGTACTTC.

The rearrangement uses TRBV30 and TRBJ1-1, with D unresolved. The CDR3 loop spans 13 amino acids. Trimming pared 2 bases from V and 1 base from J, leaving 8 bases between. Germline lookup yields CDR1 GTSNPN and CDR2 SVGIG (reference sequence). CDR3 DNA sequence: TGTGCCTGGAGTTGGGAGGGGAACACTGAAGCTTTCTTT. Protein sequence: CAWSWEGNTEAFF.

The chain carries TRBV15 and TRBJ2-5, with D perhaps matching TRBD1 (5 bases). Germline CDR1 LNHNV, CDR2 YYDKDF (reference sequence). Deletions cut 2 bases from V and 5 bases from J, with 9 bases between. The CDR3 spans 13 residues. DNA of the CDR3: TGTGCCACCAGCAGACAGGGTGGGGAGACCCAGTACTTC. Translation gives CATSRQGGETQYF.